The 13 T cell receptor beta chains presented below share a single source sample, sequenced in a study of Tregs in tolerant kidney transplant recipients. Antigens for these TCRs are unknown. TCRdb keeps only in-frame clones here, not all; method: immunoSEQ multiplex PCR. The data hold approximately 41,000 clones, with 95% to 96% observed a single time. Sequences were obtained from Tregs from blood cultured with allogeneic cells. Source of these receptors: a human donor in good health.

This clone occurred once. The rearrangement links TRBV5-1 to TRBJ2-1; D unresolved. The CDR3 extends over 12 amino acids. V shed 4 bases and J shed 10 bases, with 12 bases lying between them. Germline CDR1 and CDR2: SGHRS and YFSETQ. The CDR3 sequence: CASSPNLWEQFF. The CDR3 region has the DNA TGCGCCAGCAGCCCGAATTTGTGGGAGCAGTTCTTC. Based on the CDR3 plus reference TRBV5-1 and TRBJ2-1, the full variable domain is KAGVTQTPRYLIKTRGQQVTLSCSPISGHRSVSWYQQTPGQGLQFLFEYFSETQRNKGNFPGRFSGRQFSNSRSEMNVSTLELGDSALYLCASSPNLWEQFFGPGTRLTVL.

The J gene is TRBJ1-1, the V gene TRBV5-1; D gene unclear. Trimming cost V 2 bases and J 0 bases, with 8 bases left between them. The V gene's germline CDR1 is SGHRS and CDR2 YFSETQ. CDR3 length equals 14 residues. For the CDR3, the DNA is TGCGCCAGCAGCTTAGACCCCATGAACACTGAAGCTTTCTTT. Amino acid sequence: CASSLDPMNTEAFF.

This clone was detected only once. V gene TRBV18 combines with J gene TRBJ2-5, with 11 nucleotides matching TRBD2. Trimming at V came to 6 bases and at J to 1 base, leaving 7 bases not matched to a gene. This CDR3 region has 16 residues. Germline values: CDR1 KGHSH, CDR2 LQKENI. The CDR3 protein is CASSLTSGGLQETQYF. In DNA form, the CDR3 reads TGTGCCAGCTCGCTAACTAGCGGGGGACTCCAAGAGACCCAGTACTTC.

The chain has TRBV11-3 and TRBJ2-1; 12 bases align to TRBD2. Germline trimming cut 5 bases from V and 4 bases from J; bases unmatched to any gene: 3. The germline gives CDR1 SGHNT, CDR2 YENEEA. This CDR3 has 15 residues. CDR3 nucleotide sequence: TGTGCCAGCAGCCTAGCGGGGGGGACATACAATGAGCAGTTCTTC. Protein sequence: CASSLAGGTYNEQFF.

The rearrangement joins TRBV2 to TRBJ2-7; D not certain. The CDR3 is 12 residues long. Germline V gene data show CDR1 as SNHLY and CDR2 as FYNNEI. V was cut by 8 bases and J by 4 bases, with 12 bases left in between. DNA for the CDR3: TGTGCCAGCCATAGGGTTGGTTACGAGCAGTACTTC. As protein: CASHRVGYEQYF.

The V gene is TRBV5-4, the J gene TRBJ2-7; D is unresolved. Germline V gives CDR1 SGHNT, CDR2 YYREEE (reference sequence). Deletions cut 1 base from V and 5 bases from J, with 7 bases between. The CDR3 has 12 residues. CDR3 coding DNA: TGTGCCAGCAGCTTGAAAGTGGACGAGCAGTACTTC. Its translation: CASSLKVDEQYF.

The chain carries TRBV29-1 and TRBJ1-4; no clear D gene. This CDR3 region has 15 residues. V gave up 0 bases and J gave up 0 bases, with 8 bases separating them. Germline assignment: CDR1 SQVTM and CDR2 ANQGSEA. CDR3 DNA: TGCAGCGTTGAAGATACGGTCGCAACTAATGAAAAACTGTTTTTT. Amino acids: CSVEDTVATNEKLFF.

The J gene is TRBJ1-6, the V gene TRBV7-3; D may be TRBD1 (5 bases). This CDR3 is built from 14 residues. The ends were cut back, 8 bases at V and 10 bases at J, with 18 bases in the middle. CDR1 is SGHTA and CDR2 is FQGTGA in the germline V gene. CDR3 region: CASSSGLSGSPLHF. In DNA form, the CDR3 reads TGTGCCAGCTCTTCGGGGCTCTCGGGCTCACCCCTCCACTTT.

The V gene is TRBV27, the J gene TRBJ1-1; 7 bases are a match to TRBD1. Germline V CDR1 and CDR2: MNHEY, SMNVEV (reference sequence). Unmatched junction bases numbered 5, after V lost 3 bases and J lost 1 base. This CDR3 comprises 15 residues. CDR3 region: CASSFRTGPNTEAFF. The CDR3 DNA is TGTGCCAGCAGTTTCCGGACAGGTCCGAACACTGAAGCTTTCTTT.

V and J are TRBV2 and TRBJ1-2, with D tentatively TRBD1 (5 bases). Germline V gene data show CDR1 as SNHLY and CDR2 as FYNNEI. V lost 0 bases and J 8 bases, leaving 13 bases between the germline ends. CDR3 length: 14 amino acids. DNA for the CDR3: TGTGCCAGCAGTGAAGCGTGGGACTTGGGAGGCTACACCTTC. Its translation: CASSEAWDLGGYTF.

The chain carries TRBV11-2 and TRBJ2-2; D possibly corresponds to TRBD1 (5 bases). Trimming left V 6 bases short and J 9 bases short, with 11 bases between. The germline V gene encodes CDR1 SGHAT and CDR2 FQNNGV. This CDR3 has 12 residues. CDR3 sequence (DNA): TGTGCCAGCAGGGAGACAGTCCGGGAGCTGTTTTTT. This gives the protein CASRETVRELFF.

CDR3 bases: TGTGCCAGCAGCTACGGACAGGGGGACTATGGCTACACCTTC. Translating it yields CASSYGQGDYGYTF. The J gene is TRBJ1-2, the V gene TRBV7-9; 10 positions agree with TRBD1. The germline CDR1 and CDR2 sequences are SEHNR and FQNEAQ (reference sequence). V lost 4 bases and J lost 3; bases outside the gene matches: 2. The CDR3 is made up of 14 amino acids.

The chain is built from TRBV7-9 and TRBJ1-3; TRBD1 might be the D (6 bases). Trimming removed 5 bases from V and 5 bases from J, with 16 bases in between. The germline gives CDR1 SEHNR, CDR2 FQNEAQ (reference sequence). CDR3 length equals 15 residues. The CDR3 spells CASSPPGRGRNTIYF. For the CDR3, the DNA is TGTGCCAGCAGCCCCCCGGGCAGGGGCAGAAACACCATATATTTT.